This entry describes one T cell receptor (beta chain). This record belongs to a study of cytomegalovirus exposure and HLA in healthy donors. Germline V lookup: CDR1 MRHNA, CDR2 SNTAGT. This CDR3 contains 15 residues. Germline trimming cut 0 bases from V and 4 bases from J; bases unmatched to any gene: 3. A multiplex PCR was run with 60 Vbeta primers and 13 Jbeta primers. Assay: immunoSEQ multiplex PCR; the TCRdb copy retains only in-frame clones and omits some. The repertoire holds roughly 130,000 clones, roughly 80% seen once, with approximately 2.1% in the top ten. This sequence joins TRBV6-4 and TRBJ2-3; 8 bases align to TRBD2. Sequencing used PBMCs. The TCR originated in a woman in her thirties or forties in good health and CMV-seropositive. This CDR3 reads CASSDSTGGPDTQYF. The CDR3 DNA reads TGTGCCAGCAGTGACTCCACGGGAGGGCCAGATACGCAGTATTTT.